The subject of this entry is one TCR beta chain. CDR1 LGHNT and CDR2 FRNRAP come from the germline V gene. The CDR3 length is 15 residues. With 5 bases removed from V and 2 bases from J, the gap between germline ends came to 16 bases. Authors' analysis steps: Amplifying reference gene primers gave estimates of nucleated cell counts. Only in-frame clones appear in the TCRdb table, and some are missing; sequencing was by immunoSEQ multiplex PCR. D and trimming come from the DNA, and the V and J calls and clone size come from that table. This table has over 70,000 clones, almost 85% appearing once. This sample is drawn from a study of blood T cell repertoires in COVID-19. Study summary: Specimens from acute and convalescent COVID-19 originated in the United States, Italy and Spain. T cells, B-cell-depleted T cells, or PBMCs supplied cDNA or gDNA.

This rearrangement joins TRBV12-5 to TRBJ2-7, with a tentative D call TRBD2 (6 bases). The specimen was peripheral blood. The TCR comes from a man in his 60s with acute or convalescent COVID-19. This CDR3 reads CASGASRGTTYEQYF. In DNA form, the CDR3 reads TGTGCTAGTGGTGCCTCCCGGGGGACCACCTACGAGCAGTACTTC.